The clone carrying this TCR beta chain was observed many times. The record originates from a study of CD8+CD57+ T cells in acquired aplastic anemia. Trimming pared 7 bases from V and 4 bases from J, leaving 14 bases between. The germline gives CDR1 SEHNR, CDR2 FQNEAQ (reference sequence). CDR3 size: 13 residues. Genomic DNA served as template for TCR beta VDJ and CDR3 profiling. TCRdb redid the calling of the reads with MiXCR, one entry per CDR3 protein. The sample yields some 290,000 distinct CDR3 sequences, around 60% seen once. The clonotype was recovered from a human donor with severe aplastic anemia or a healthy control (not recorded which). Input material: sorted CD4+, CD8+, or CD8+CD57+ T cells (not recorded which) from PBMCs. This chain uses TRBV7-9 with TRBJ2-7; D is perhaps TRBD1 (6 bases). The DNA of the CDR3 is TGTGCCAGCAACGGACAGCTCGTGTACGAGCAGTACTTC. This gives the protein CASNGQLVYEQYF. Combining the CDR3 with reference TRBV7-9 and TRBJ2-7 gives the whole variable domain DTGVSQNPRHKITKRGQNVTFRCDPISEHNRLYWYRQTLGQGPEFLTYFQNEAQLEKSRLLSDRFSAERPKGSFSTLEIQRTEQGDSAMYLCASNGQLVYEQYFGPGTRLTVT.